The 22 T cell receptor beta chains below all came from one sample that was sequenced in a study of cytomegalovirus exposure and HLA in healthy donors. Use of 60 Vbeta and 13 Jbeta primers characterized the PCR. Measured with immunoSEQ multiplex PCR; TCRdb has only the in-frame clones, and not every one. Of roughly 100,000 clones listed, 76% are singletons. Source material: PBMCs. These receptors all come from a man aged 35-49 years in good health and CMV-seronegative.

This chain connects TRBV5-8 to TRBJ2-7, with 9 bases matching TRBD2. This CDR3 has 17 residues. The trim removed 5 bases at V and 7 bases at J, leaving 19 bases unmatched. Germline-derived CDR1 and CDR2 are SGHTS and YDEGEE. DNA of the CDR3: TGTGCCAGCAGACCTACTTTCAGCGGGGGGCGAGTCCAAGAGCAGTACTTC. The encoded protein is CASRPTFSGGRVQEQYF.

The rearrangement links TRBV10-1 to TRBJ2-2, with unresolved D. This CDR3 spans 16 amino acids. Trimming pared 2 bases from V and 0 bases from J, leaving 10 bases between. The germline CDR1 and CDR2 sequences are WNHNN and SYGVQD (reference sequence). The CDR3 reads CASSEARRANTGELFF. CDR3 nucleotide sequence: TGCGCCAGCAGTGAGGCGCGTAGAGCGAACACCGGGGAGCTGTTTTTT.

V is TRBV10-3 and J is TRBJ2-5; the match to TRBD1 covers 8 bases. The CDR3 contains 13 residues. V lost 10 bases, J lost 3 bases, and 7 bases stayed unmatched. Germline CDR1 and CDR2: ENHRY and SYGVKD. The CDR3 here is CASGQGFEETQYF. The CDR3 DNA reads TGTGCCAGCGGACAGGGTTTCGAAGAGACCCAGTACTTC.

The gene calls are TRBV30 and TRBJ2-7; the D gene is possibly TRBD1 (6 bases). This CDR3 has 11 amino acids. V gave up 5 bases and J gave up 6 bases, with 11 bases separating them. From germline, CDR1 is GTSNPN and CDR2 SVGIG (reference sequence). CDR3 sequence: CAWQGFSEQYF. Here the CDR3 DNA reads TGTGCCTGGCAGGGGTTCTCCGAGCAGTACTTC.

The rearrangement uses TRBV4-1 and TRBJ1-2, with TRBD1 matching over 9 bases. There are 12 residues in the CDR3. J was trimmed by 13 bases and V by 7 bases; bases with no gene match: 10. CDR1 is MGHRA and CDR2 is YSYEKL in the germline V gene. The CDR3, as DNA: TGCGCCAGCAAAGGACAGGGGAAAGGAGTCACCTTC. It translates to CASKGQGKGVTF.

V usage is TRBV7-2 and J usage is TRBJ1-2; TRBD1 is a possible D gene (6 bases). The germline gives CDR1 SGHTA, CDR2 FQGNSA. Trimming removed 7 bases at V and 1 base at J, with 13 bases between. This CDR3 is built from 14 residues. CDR3 bases: TGTGCCAGCACCGACAGGCCCCTTAACTATGGCTACACCTTC. Translation gives CASTDRPLNYGYTF.

J is TRBJ2-1 and V is TRBV5-4; 9 bases map to TRBD2. Per germline, CDR1 SGHNT and CDR2 YYREEE (reference sequence). Losses at the gene ends were 3 bases for V and 0 bases for J; bases not matched to a gene: 4. The CDR3 has 16 amino acids. CDR3 sequence: CASSSKAGGSYNEQFF. CDR3 coding DNA: TGTGCCAGCAGCTCTAAAGCGGGGGGCTCCTACAATGAGCAGTTCTTC.

The chain has TRBV2 and TRBJ1-1; no clear D. This CDR3 spans 14 amino acids. CDR1 and CDR2 from the germline V gene are SNHLY and FYNNEI. V shed 1 base and J shed 4 bases, with 10 bases lying between them. CDR3 DNA sequence: TGTGCCAGCAGTGAAGGTAGTTATAGCACTGAAGCTTTCTTT. It specifies CASSEGSYSTEAFF.

J is TRBJ2-7 and V is TRBV18, with a weak D call TRBD2 (6 bases). The V end was cut by 5 bases, the J end by 6 bases, with 17 bases between. Germline CDR1 and CDR2: KGHSH and LQKENI. This CDR3 is built from 14 residues. The CDR3 reads CASSRSGEVGEQYV. CDR3 bases: TGTGCCAGCTCAAGGTCGGGGGAGGTAGGCGAGCAGTACGTC.

This chain links TRBV6-1 with TRBJ2-3; 7 positions match TRBD1. With V trimmed by 3 bases and J by 2 bases, 2 bases remained unmatched. Germline V gene lookup returns CDR1 MNHNS and CDR2 SASEGT. The CDR3 is 14 residues long. DNA of the CDR3: TGTGCCAGCAGTGAGGGGACAGCCACAGATACGCAGTATTTT. It translates to CASSEGTATDTQYF.

The V call is TRBV5-1, the J call TRBJ2-3, with TRBD1 identical over 7 bases. The V gene's germline CDR1 is SGHRS and CDR2 YFSETQ. This CDR3 comprises 15 residues. Trimming took 1 base from V and 3 from J; bases not matched to a gene: 5. The CDR3 protein is CASSLQGQKTDTQYF. The CDR3 DNA is TGCGCCAGCAGCTTGCAGGGACAGAAAACAGATACGCAGTATTTT.

The rearrangement links TRBV7-9 to TRBJ2-7; 14 bases match TRBD2. V lost 5 bases, J lost 7 bases, and 7 bases stayed unmatched. The germline V gene has CDR1 SEHNR and CDR2 FQNEAQ (reference sequence). CDR3 length: 15 amino acids. The CDR3, as DNA: TGTGCCAGCAGCGGACTAGCGGGGGGCCATGAAGAGCAGTACTTC. Protein: CASSGLAGGHEEQYF.

This chain connects TRBV2 to TRBJ1-2, with TRBD1 as a possible D gene (6 bases). CDR1 is SNHLY, CDR2 FYNNEI, per germline. Deletions cut 7 bases from V and 5 bases from J, with 14 bases between. The CDR3 is 13 residues long. The CDR3 reads CASITFRGYGYTF. The CDR3 bases are TGTGCCAGCATCACCTTCAGGGGATATGGCTACACCTTC.

CDR3 nucleotides: TGTGCCAGCAGTGGCGGTTACGGTCAGCCCCAGCATTTT. This encodes CASSGGYGQPQHF. The chain is built from TRBV2 and TRBJ1-5; D is unresolved. Trimming left V 4 bases short and J 6 bases short, with 10 bases between. The CDR3 has 13 amino acids. The V gene's germline CDR1 is SNHLY and CDR2 FYNNEI.

The chain carries TRBV7-9 and TRBJ1-1; 11 positions match TRBD1. The germline gives CDR1 SEHNR, CDR2 FQNEAQ (reference sequence). Trimming took 6 bases from V and 5 from J; bases not matched to a gene: 2. This CDR3 spans 13 amino acids. The CDR3 nucleotides read TGTGCCAGCAGGGGACAGGGGGGGACTGAAGCTTTCTTT. It yields the protein CASRGQGGTEAFF.

This clone has more than one count but fewer than ten. The chain uses TRBV7-9 and TRBJ1-2; the match to TRBD1 covers 11 bases. This CDR3 has 15 amino acids. Germline V gene lookup returns CDR1 SEHNR and CDR2 FQNEAQ (reference sequence). V gave up 2 bases and J gave up 8 bases; unmatched junction bases: 7. CDR3 in amino acids: CASSLSGTGGSGYTF. In DNA form, the CDR3 reads TGTGCCAGCAGCTTAAGCGGGACAGGGGGTTCCGGCTACACCTTC.

Only a few counts were recorded for this clone. V usage is TRBV7-9 and J usage is TRBJ2-1; the D gene is possibly TRBD2 (7 bases). The CDR3 consists of 16 residues. Trimming took 0 bases from V and 4 from J, leaving 13 bases between them. In germline, CDR1 is SEHNR, CDR2 FQNEAQ (reference sequence). The CDR3 bases are TGTGCCAGCAGCTTAGCGCTGGGGGGGGCATACAATGAGCAGTTCTTC. It codes for CASSLALGGAYNEQFF.

The chain recombines TRBV27 with TRBJ2-3; 8 bases fit TRBD2. The CDR3 sequence is 15 residues long. Germline lookup yields CDR1 MNHEY and CDR2 SMNVEV (reference sequence). The V segment lost 9 bases and the J segment 1 base; nucleotides outside the gene matches: 9. The CDR3 here is CASRFSGVGTDTQYF. The CDR3 DNA reads TGTGCCAGTAGGTTTAGCGGGGTAGGCACAGATACGCAGTATTTT.

The V and J genes are TRBV30 and TRBJ2-5, with 8 nucleotides matching TRBD1. The J call may not be correct, given that the DNA end is closer to TRBJ2-7. Per germline, CDR1 GTSNPN and CDR2 SVGIG (reference sequence). The CDR3 is 13 residues long. The CDR3: CAWSPDQGAEQYF. The CDR3 nucleotides are TGTGCCTGGAGTCCCGACCAGGGGGCCGAGCAGTACTTC.

This chain uses TRBV7-2 with TRBJ2-7; no firm D call. The ends were cut back, 1 base at V and 4 bases at J, with 8 bases in the middle. CDR1 SGHTA and CDR2 FQGNSA come from the germline V gene. This CDR3 region has 13 residues. This CDR3 is CASSLGRLYEQYF. The CDR3 coding sequence is TGTGCCAGCAGCTTAGGGCGGCTTTACGAGCAGTACTTC.

This clone was detected only a few times. The chain is built from TRBV2 and TRBJ1-3, with a tentative D call TRBD1 (6 bases). Trimming shortened V by 4 bases and J by 2 bases, and 12 bases separated the two germline ends. The CDR3 has 15 amino acids. Per the germline V gene, CDR1 is SNHLY and CDR2 is FYNNEI. This CDR3 reads CASSVGGLTGNTIYF. The CDR3 DNA is TGTGCCAGCAGTGTCGGGGGGCTGACTGGAAACACCATATATTTT.

The rearrangement links TRBV18 to TRBJ2-3, with 11 bases aligning to TRBD1. The CDR3 contains 16 residues. V trimming: 0 bases; J trimming: 1 base; junction bases outside the gene matches: 0. Germline V gives CDR1 KGHSH, CDR2 LQKENI. The CDR3 sequence: CASSPPGQGGTDTQYF. The CDR3 nucleotides read TGTGCCAGCTCACCACCGGGACAGGGGGGCACAGATACGCAGTATTTT.